The rows below give T cell receptor beta chains drawn from one sample of a study of T cell repertoires in cytomegalovirus infection. Their antigens are not known. In TCRdb, the reads were re-called with MiXCR into one record per CDR3 protein. This table holds 310,000 or so distinct CDR3 sequences, about 25% found once. This specimen consisted of cultured PBMCs, obtained from culture after CMV antigen stimulation. The source is a human donor in good health (CMV status not recorded). Some clones in this sample may be carry-over from other donors' samples. The CDR3 runs from the conserved cysteine through the conserved F or W. The order of the fields is V gene, clone size, D gene, J gene, CDR3 DNA, CDR3 protein. The D gene is left open where the match is weak. Not all rows give a size; the values are once, few, many and, for expanded clones, a class.

TRBV11-1	few	NA	TRBJ2-7	TGTGCCAGCAGCCCTCATTCGGGGCCCTACGAGCAGTACTTC	CASSPHSGPYEQYF
TRBV4-3	few	NA	TRBJ2-3	TGCGCCAGCGGAGGGAGGACAGGCACAGATACGCAGTATTTT	CASGGRTGTDTQYF
TRBV7-2	NA	TRBD2	TRBJ2-1	TGTGCCAGCAGCTTCCTAGCGGGAGCTCGCTCCTACAATGAGCAGTTCTTC	CASSFLAGARSYNEQFF
TRBV4-1	once	TRBD2	TRBJ2-1	TGCGCCAGTTCGACTCCCCCGGGACTAGCGGGTAACAATGAGCAGTTCTTC	CASSTPPGLAGNNEQFF
TRBV6-5	many	NA	TRBJ1-1	TGTGCCAGCAGTTATGGGGGTAGCACTGAAGCTTTCTTT	CASSYGGSTEAFF
TRBV6-2/TRBV6-3	NA	TRBD1	TRBJ2-2	TGTGCCAGCAGTCCCCAAACGACAGGGGTGGCCGGGGAGCTGTTTTTT	CASSPQTTGVAGELFF
TRBV11-2	NA	NA	TRBJ1-5	TGTGCCAGCAGCTTAGGGACCGTTGACAATCAGCCCCAGCATTTT	CASSLGTVDNQPQHF
TRBV10-3	NA	TRBD2	TRBJ2-1	TGTGCCATCAGTGAAACTTCGGCTAGCGGGAGGAGTGAGCAGTTCTTC	CAISETSASGRSEQFF
TRBV28	many	TRBD1	TRBJ1-1	TGTGCCAGCAGTACACCCCACAGGGGGACGACTGAAGCTTTCTTT	CASSTPHRGTTEAFF
TRBV27	NA	TRBD2	TRBJ2-7	TGTGCCAGCAGTTTCCTGACTAGCGGAGACCCCTACGAGCAGTACTTC	CASSFLTSGDPYEQYF
TRBV7-9	few	NA	TRBJ2-5	TGTGCCAGCAGCCAAGAGAGGGTGTTCCAAGAGACCCAGTACTTC	CASSQERVFQETQYF
TRBV28	NA	NA	TRBJ1-2	TGTGCCAGCAGTTTACCGGGTAACTATGGCTACACCTTC	CASSLPGNYGYTF
TRBV7-2	NA	NA	TRBJ2-5	TGTGCCAGCAGCTTAGAAGGTGGCCCCCAGTACTTC	CASSLEGGPQYF
TRBV20-1	many	TRBD1	TRBJ1-2	TGCAGTGCTAGAGTCGGGACAGACTATGGCTACACCTTC	CSARVGTDYGYTF
TRBV20-1	few	TRBD1	TRBJ1-3	TGCAGTGCTAGGAGGACAGGGACTGGAAACACCATATATTTT	CSARRTGTGNTIYF
TRBV7-6	few	NA	TRBJ2-4	TGTGCCAGCCTTGAAAAGACTAGTTATGCCAAAAACATTCAGTACTTC	CASLEKTSYAKNIQYF
TRBV7-2	many	TRBD2	TRBJ2-2	TGTGCCAGCGAAACTAGCGGGAGTCTCACCGGGGAGCTGTTTTTT	CASETSGSLTGELFF
TRBV4-2	NA	NA	TRBJ2-3	TGTGCCAGCAGCCAGGGGACCGGGGGTGACCAAACGACGCAGTATTTT	CASSQGTGGDQTTQYF
TRBV7-2	many	NA	TRBJ2-7	TGTGCCAGCAGCTTAGACGAGGGCGAGCAGTACTTC	CASSLDEGEQYF
TRBV27	NA	NA	TRBJ2-3	TGTGCCAGCAGTTTGGCGACACAACCTACAGATACGCAGTATTTT	CASSLATQPTDTQYF
TRBV4-1	few	NA	TRBJ2-7	TGCGCCAGCAGCCAAAGCTTAACTTACTACGAGCAGTACTTC	CASSQSLTYYEQYF
TRBV24-1	NA	TRBD2	TRBJ2-1	TGTGCCACCAGTGTTAGCGGGAGGGCGATTGAGCAGTTCTTC	CATSVSGRAIEQFF
TRBV28	NA	NA	TRBJ1-5	TGTGCCAGCAGTTCCGGGACAAATAGCAATCAGCCCCAGCATTTT	CASSSGTNSNQPQHF
TRBV28	few	NA	TRBJ1-4	TGTGCCAGCAGTTTCCGAGGGTTATACGGGGCAAAACTGTTTTTT	CASSFRGLYGAKLFF
TRBV20-1	NA	NA	TRBJ2-4	TGCAGTGCTAGAGCCGTTAGTAATAGCAGGGACATTCAGTACTTC	CSARAVSNSRDIQYF
TRBV10-3	NA	TRBD2	TRBJ2-3	TGTGCCATCAGTGAGACTAGCGGATACACAGATACGCAGTATTTT	CAISETSGYTDTQYF
TRBV27	few	NA	TRBJ1-5	TGTGCCAGCAGTCCTACAACTAGACAGCCCCAGCATTTT	CASSPTTRQPQHF